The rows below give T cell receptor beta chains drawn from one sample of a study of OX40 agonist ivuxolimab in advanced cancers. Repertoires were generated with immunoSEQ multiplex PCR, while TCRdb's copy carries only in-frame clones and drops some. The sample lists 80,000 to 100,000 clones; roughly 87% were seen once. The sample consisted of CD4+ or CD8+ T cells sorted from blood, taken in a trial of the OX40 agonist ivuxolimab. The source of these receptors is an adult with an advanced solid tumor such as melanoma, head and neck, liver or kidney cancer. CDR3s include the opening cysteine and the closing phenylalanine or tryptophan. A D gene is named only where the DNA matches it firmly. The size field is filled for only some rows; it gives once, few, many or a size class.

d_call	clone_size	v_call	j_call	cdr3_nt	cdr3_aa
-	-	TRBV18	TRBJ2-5	TGTGCCAGCTCACCACTTACTAGGGGATTCCAAGAGACCCAGTACTTC	CASSPLTRGFQETQYF
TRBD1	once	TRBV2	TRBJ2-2	TGTGCCAGCAGTGAACAGGGACAGGGGACCGGGGAGCTGTTTTTT	CASSEQGQGTGELFF
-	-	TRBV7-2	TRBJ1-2	TGTGCCAGCAGCTTATCAGGAATCTATGGCTACACCTTC	CASSLSGIYGYTF
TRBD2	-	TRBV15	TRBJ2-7	TGTGCCACCAGCACAACAGTCCCGGTAAGGACTAGTGGAAAGGGCGAGCAGTACTTC	CATSTTVPVRTSGKGEQYF
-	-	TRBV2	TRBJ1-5	TGTGCCAGCAGTGAAGGGGGGCCGGGAGGGGTTCATCAGCCCCAGCATTTT	CASSEGGPGGVHQPQHF
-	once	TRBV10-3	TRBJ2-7	TGTGCCATCAGTTACAGGGAGGGGCACGAGCAGTACTTC	CAISYREGHEQYF
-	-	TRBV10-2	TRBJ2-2	TGCGCCGGAGGACGATCGAGGATGCTCGGGGAGCTGTTTTTT	CAGGRSRMLGELFF
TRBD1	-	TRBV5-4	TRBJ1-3	TGTGCCAGCAGCTTGCCGGGACAGCCAACTGGAAACACCATATATTTT	CASSLPGQPTGNTIYF
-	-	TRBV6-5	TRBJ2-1	TGTGCCAGCAGTTACTCGTGGGGGGCGCGACGGAATGAGCAGTTCTTC	CASSYSWGARRNEQFF
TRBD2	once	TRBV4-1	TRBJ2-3	TGCGCCAGCAGCCAGAGTAGGACTAGCGGGGGGACCACAGATACGCAGTATTTT	CASSQSRTSGGTTDTQYF
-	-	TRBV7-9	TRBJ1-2	TGTGCCAGCAGCCCAGAGGTCTCCGCCGTTTACGCCTTC	CASSPEVSAVYAF
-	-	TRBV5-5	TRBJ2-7	TGTGCCAGCAGTTCCGGCCTAAGCTCCTACGAGCAGTACTTC	CASSSGLSSYEQYF
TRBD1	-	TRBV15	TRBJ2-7	TGTGCCACCAGTCCCAGGGGGCCTTCCTCCTACGAGCAGTACTTC	CATSPRGPSSYEQYF
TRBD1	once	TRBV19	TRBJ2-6	TGTGCCACCGGGGACAGTCGCTTCTCTGGGGCCAACGTCCTGACTTTC	CATGDSRFSGANVLTF
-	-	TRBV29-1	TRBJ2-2	TGCAGCGCGGTGGGACCTAGCGCGAACACCGGGGAGCTGTTTTTT	CSAVGPSANTGELFF
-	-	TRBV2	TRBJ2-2	TGTGCCAGCGGTGTGCACACCGGGGAGCTGTTTTTT	CASGVHTGELFF
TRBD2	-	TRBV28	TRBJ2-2	TGTGCCAGCAGTTTGTTCCCCCGGGGAGGGATGTCGAACACCGGGGAGCTGTTTTTT	CASSLFPRGGMSNTGELFF
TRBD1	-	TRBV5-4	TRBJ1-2	TGTGCCAGCAGCACAGGGGCCCGTTCAGACTATGGCTACACCTTC	CASSTGARSDYGYTF
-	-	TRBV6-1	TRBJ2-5	TGTGCCAGCAGTGGGGACTCACAAGAGACCCAGTACTTC	CASSGDSQETQYF
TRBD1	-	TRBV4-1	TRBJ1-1	TGCGCCAGCAGCCAAGAGTGGGAGGGGGCGTGGGTAGGCACTGAAGCTTTCTTT	CASSQEWEGAWVGTEAFF
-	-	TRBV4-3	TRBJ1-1	TGCGCCAGCAGCCAAGTACGGAGGCACCCACTGGCTTTCTTT	CASSQVRRHPLAFF
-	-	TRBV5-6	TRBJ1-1	TGTGCCAGCAGCTTGGACGGGTATTGGACTGAAGCTTTCTTT	CASSLDGYWTEAFF
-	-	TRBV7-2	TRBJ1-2	TGTGCCAGCAGCTTAAATAAAGACTATGGCTACACCTTC	CASSLNKDYGYTF
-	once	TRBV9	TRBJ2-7	TGTGCCAGCAGCGTAGGAGGGTTAGCGGTTCGCGAGCAGTACTTC	CASSVGGLAVREQYF
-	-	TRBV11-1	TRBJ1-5	TGTGCCAGCAGCCCCTCGGGGGATCAGCCCCAGCATTTT	CASSPSGDQPQHF
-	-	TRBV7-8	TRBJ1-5	TGTGCCAGCAGCTTAGTGTTCTCGACACCTAATCAGCCCCAGCATTTT	CASSLVFSTPNQPQHF
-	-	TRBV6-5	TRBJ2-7	TGTGCCAGCAGCCCCACGAGCTCCTACGAGCAGTACTTC	CASSPTSSYEQYF
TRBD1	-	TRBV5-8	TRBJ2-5	TGTGCCAGCAGCTTGGGGGACAGGGATCAAGAGACCCAGTACTTC	CASSLGDRDQETQYF
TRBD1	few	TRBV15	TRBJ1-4	TGTGCCACCAGCAGAGATGGGGGACAGGAAAAACTGTTTTTT	CATSRDGGQEKLFF
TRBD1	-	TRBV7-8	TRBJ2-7	TGTGCCAGCGGTCGGATTCGGGACAGCGACGAGCAGTACTTC	CASGRIRDSDEQYF
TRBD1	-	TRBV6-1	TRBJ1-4	TGTGCCAGCAGTGACAGGGGGTATTTTTCAACTAATGAAAAACTGTTTTTT	CASSDRGYFSTNEKLFF
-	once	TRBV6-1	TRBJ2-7	TGTGCCACAGAGTGGACTGCCTCCTACGAGCAGTACTTC	CATEWTASYEQYF
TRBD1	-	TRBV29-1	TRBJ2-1	TGCAGCGGGACTTTGGGACAGGGAGGCGATGAGCAGTTCTTC	CSGTLGQGGDEQFF
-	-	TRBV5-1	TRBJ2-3	TGCGCCAGCAGCTTACGCGGGGTAAACACAGATACGCAGTATTTT	CASSLRGVNTDTQYF
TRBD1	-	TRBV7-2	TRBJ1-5	TGTGCCAGCAGCTCAGGGGGCGGTCAGCCCCAGCATTTT	CASSSGGGQPQHF
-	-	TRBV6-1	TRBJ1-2	TGTGCCAGCAGGGTAAACAGGGAAGGCTACACCTTC	CASRVNREGYTF
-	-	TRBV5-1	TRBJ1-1	TGCGCCAGCACCCTGCTAGGGGGTACCACTGAAGCTTTCTTT	CASTLLGGTTEAFF
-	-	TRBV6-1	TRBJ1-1	TGTGCCAGCAGTGAGGTCCGGATCGGAGTGAACACTGAAGCTTTCTTT	CASSEVRIGVNTEAFF
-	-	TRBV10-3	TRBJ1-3	TGTGCCATCAGTCCAATTACTCAGGGTGAAGGGAACACCATATATTTT	CAISPITQGEGNTIYF
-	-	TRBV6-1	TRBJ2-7	TGTGAGTTGACAGCCGGAATAAACTACGAGCAGTACTTC	CELTAGINYEQYF
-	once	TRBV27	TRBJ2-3	TGTGCCAGCCAAGGGAGGGGGAGTACAGATACGCAGTATTTT	CASQGRGSTDTQYF
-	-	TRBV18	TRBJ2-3	TGTGCCAGCTCACCACCGGACTGGTGGGGGGAGACAGATACGCAGTATTTT	CASSPPDWWGETDTQYF
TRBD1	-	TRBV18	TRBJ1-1	TGTGCCAGCTCACCAAATTCACAGGGGACCTTGTTAGCTTTCTTT	CASSPNSQGTLLAFF
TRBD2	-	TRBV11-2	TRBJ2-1	TGTGCCAGCAGCTTAGACCGAACTAGCGGGGGGGTGTTCTTC	CASSLDRTSGGVFF
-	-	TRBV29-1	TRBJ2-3	TGCAGCGTTGGCTGGGGGACCCCAGATACGCAGTATTTT	CSVGWGTPDTQYF
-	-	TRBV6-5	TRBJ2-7	TGTGCCAGCAGCAGAACTCTCCTGGGCGAGCAGTACTTC	CASSRTLLGEQYF
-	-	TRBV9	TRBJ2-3	TGTGCCAGCAACCGTGGGGGGAAGAGCACAGATACGCAGTATTTT	CASNRGGKSTDTQYF
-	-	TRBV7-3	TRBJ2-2	TGTGCCAGCAGCCCCTACAGTGGGGGCACTTCCGGGGAGCTGTTTTTT	CASSPYSGGTSGELFF
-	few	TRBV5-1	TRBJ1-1	TGCGCCAGCAGCTTGCTGAACACTGAAGCTTTCTTT	CASSLLNTEAFF
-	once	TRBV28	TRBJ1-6	TGTGCCAGCAGCCCACCCCTGGATTCACCCCTCCACTTT	CASSPPLDSPLHF